This T cell receptor beta chain appears in the sequencing data of a study of blood T cell repertoires in COVID-19. Study information: Samples of COVID-19 (acute and convalescent) were obtained from the United States, Italy and Spain. The analysed material was cDNA or gDNA that came from T cells, B-cell-depleted T cells, or PBMCs.

There are 10 residues in the CDR3. Per germline, CDR1 SGHTS and CDR2 YDEGEE. V lost 4 bases to trimming and J lost 14 bases; unmatched junction nucleotides: 5. Original handling: The authors estimated nucleated cell counts from reference gene primer amplification. Generated by immunoSEQ multiplex PCR, the TCRdb table keeps only in-frame clones and is missing some. For V, J and clone size, that table is used; D and trimming come from the DNA. The repertoire includes about 55,000 clones, around four fifths of them detected once, and 1.9% sits in the top ten. The chain uses TRBV5-8 and TRBJ1-1; TRBD1 aligns across 7 bases. The specimen was peripheral blood. The clonotype originates from a woman aged 60-75 years with acute or convalescent COVID-19. The CDR3 DNA follows: TGTGCCAGCAGCACGGGACAGCGATTCTTT. Translating gives CASSTGQRFF.